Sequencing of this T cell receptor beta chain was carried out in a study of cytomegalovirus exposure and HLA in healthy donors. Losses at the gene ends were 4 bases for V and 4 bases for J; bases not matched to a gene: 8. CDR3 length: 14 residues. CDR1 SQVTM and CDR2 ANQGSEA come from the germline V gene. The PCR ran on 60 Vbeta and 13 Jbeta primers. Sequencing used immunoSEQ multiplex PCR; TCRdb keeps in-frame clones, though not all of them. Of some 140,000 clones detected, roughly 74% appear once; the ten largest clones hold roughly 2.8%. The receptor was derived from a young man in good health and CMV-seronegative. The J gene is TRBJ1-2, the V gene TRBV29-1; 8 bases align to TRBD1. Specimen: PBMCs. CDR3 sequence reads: CSVGGTGTIYGYTF. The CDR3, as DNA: TGCAGCGTTGGGGGGACAGGAACCATCTATGGCTACACCTTC.